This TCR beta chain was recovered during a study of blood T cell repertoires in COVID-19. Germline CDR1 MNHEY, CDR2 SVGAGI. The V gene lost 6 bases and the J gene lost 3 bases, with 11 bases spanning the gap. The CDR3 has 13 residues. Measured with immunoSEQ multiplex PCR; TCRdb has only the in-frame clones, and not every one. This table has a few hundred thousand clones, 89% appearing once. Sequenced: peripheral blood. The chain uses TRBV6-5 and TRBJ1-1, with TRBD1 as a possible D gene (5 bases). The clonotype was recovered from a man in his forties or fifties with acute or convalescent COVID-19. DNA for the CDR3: TGTGCCAGCAGGGGGGGTCGAGACACTGAAGCTTTCTTT. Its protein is CASRGGRDTEAFF.